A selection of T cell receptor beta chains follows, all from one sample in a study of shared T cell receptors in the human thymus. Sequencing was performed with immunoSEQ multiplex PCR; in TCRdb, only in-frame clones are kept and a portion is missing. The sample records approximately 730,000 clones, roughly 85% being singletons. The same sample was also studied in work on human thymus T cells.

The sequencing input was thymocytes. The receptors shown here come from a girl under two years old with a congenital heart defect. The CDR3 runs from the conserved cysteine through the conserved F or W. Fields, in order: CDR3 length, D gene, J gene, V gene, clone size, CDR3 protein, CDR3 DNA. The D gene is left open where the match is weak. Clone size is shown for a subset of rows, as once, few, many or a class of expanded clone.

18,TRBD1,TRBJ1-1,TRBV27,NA,CASSQDGGQGALNTEAFF,TGTGCCAGCAGTCAAGATGGTGGACAGGGGGCTCTGAACACTGAAGCTTTCTTT
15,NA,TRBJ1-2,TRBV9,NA,CASKGAEATSYGYTF,TGTGCCAGCAAAGGGGCGGAAGCCACTTCCTATGGCTACACCTTC
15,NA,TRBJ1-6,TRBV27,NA,CASSLRGTYNSPLHF,TGTGCCAGCAGTTTAAGGGGTACCTATAATTCACCCCTCCACTTT
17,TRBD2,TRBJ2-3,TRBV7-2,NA,CASSLRGTSAPTDTQYF,TGTGCCAGCAGCTTGAGGGGGACTAGCGCCCCCACAGATACGCAGTATTTT
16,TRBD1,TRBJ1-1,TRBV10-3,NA,CAISETNRGRVTEAFF,TGTGCCATCAGTGAGACTAACAGGGGGCGGGTCACTGAAGCTTTCTTT
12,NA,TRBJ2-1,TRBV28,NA,CASSPERNEQFF,TGTGCCAGCAGTCCAGAGCGCAATGAGCAGTTCTTC
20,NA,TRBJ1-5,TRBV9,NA,CASSVVSCYAPRASNQPQHF,TGTGCCAGCAGCGTAGTGAGTTGTTACGCCCCGCGTGCTAGCAATCAGCCCCAGCATTTT
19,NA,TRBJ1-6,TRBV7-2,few,CASSSHLTDRTRGNSPLHF,TGTGCCAGCAGCTCCCACCTGACCGACAGGACAAGGGGCAATTCACCCCTCCACTTT
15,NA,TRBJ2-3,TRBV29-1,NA,CSVDPAGGSTDTQYF,TGCAGCGTTGATCCCGCCGGGGGTAGCACAGATACGCAGTATTTT
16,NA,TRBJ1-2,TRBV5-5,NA,CASSSMAGPPNYGYTF,TGTGCCAGCAGCTCGATGGCTGGGCCTCCTAACTATGGCTACACCTTC
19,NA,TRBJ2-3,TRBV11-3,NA,CASSLQRPPRGTNTDTQYF,TGTGCCAGCAGCTTGCAGAGACCGCCGCGGGGGACAAACACAGATACGCAGTATTTT
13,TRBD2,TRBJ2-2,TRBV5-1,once,CASRGGNTGELFF,TGCGCCAGCCGGGGGGGGAACACCGGGGAGCTGTTTTTT
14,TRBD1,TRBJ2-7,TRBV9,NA,CASSVGSGGYEQYF,TGTGCCAGCAGCGTAGGGTCAGGGGGCTACGAGCAGTACTTC
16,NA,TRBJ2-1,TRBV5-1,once,CASSLGRSDYGNEQFF,TGCGCCAGCAGCTTGGGCAGGTCTGACTACGGCAATGAGCAGTTCTTC
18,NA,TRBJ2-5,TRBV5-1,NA,CASSSKDAGTGGKETQYF,TGCGCCAGCAGCTCTAAAGATGCCGGGACCGGAGGGAAAGAGACCCAGTACTTC
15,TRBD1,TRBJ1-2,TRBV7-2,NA,CASSRGRGQSYGYTF,TGTGCCAGCAGCAGGGGGCGGGGACAGAGCTATGGCTACACCTTC
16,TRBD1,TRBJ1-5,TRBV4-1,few,CASSQVGWTGKQPQHF,TGCGCCAGCAGCCAAGTTGGTTGGACAGGAAAACAGCCCCAGCATTTT
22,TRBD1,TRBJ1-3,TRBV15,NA,CATSRVWGDWDRAGLSGNTIYF,TGTGCCACCAGCAGAGTGTGGGGCGACTGGGACAGGGCCGGTCTCTCTGGAAACACCATATATTTT
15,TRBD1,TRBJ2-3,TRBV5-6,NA,CASSPGQGGTDTQYF,TGTGCCAGCAGCCCTGGACAGGGCGGCACAGATACGCAGTATTTT
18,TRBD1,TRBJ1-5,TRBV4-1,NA,CASSQESTTGGSNQPQHF,TGCGCCAGCAGCCAAGAAAGCACAACAGGGGGCAGTAATCAGCCCCAGCATTTT
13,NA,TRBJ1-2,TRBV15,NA,CATSRRFHYGYTF,TGTGCCACCAGCAGACGGTTCCATTATGGCTACACCTTC
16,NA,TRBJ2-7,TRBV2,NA,CASSKGLRDKSYEQYF,TGTGCCAGCAGTAAGGGGCTACGGGACAAATCCTACGAGCAGTACTTC
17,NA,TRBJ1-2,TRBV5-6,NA,CASSLHRELGGLYGYTF,TGTGCCAGCAGCTTGCACAGGGAGTTGGGTGGGTTATATGGCTACACCTTC
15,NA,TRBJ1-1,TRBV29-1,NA,CSVEFLGGVHTEAFF,TGCAGCGTTGAGTTTCTTGGGGGGGTCCACACTGAAGCTTTCTTT
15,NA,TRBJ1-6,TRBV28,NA,CASSWTVGAASPLHF,TGTGCCAGCAGTTGGACGGTGGGAGCAGCCTCACCCCTCCACTTT
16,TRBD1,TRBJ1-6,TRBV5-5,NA,CASSSPGQGGRRTLHF,TGTGCCAGCAGCTCCCCCGGACAGGGGGGACGGCGAACCCTCCACTTT
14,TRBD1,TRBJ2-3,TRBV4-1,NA,CASSRTGGTDTQYF,TGCGCCAGCAGCCGGACAGGGGGCACAGATACGCAGTATTTT
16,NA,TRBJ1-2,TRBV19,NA,CASTKLLPGSNYGYTF,TGTGCCAGTACGAAACTACTCCCGGGGTCTAACTATGGCTACACCTTC
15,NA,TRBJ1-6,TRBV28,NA,CASRRDPPYNSPLHF,TGTGCCAGCAGGCGGGACCCTCCTTATAATTCACCCCTCCACTTT
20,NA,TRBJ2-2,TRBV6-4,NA,CASSDSNPSEGTPNTGELFF,TGTGCCAGCAGTGACTCGAATCCCAGTGAGGGCACCCCGAACACCGGGGAGCTGTTTTTT
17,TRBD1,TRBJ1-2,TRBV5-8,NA,CASSFGPPGGGNYGYTF,TGTGCCAGCAGCTTCGGCCCCCCAGGGGGCGGTAACTATGGCTACACCTTC
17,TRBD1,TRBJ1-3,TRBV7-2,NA,CASSLGPGGGNGNTIYF,TGTGCCAGCAGCCTCGGCCCAGGGGGCGGGAACGGAAACACCATATATTTT
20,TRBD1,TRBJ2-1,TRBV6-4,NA,CASSPRKTGATAPRENEQFF,TGTGCCAGCAGTCCACGAAAGACAGGGGCTACAGCGCCCCGAGAGAATGAGCAGTTCTTC
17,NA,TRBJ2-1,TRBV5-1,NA,CASSWGSRDSKNNEQFF,TGCGCCAGCAGTTGGGGGTCGCGGGACAGCAAAAACAATGAGCAGTTCTTC
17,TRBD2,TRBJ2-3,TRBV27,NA,CASSSLAGGQGTDTQYF,TGTGCCAGCAGCTCTTTAGCGGGGGGGCAGGGGACAGATACGCAGTATTTT
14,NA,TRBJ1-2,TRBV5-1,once,CASSLASVVRGYTF,TGCGCCAGCAGCTTGGCAAGCGTTGTGAGAGGCTACACCTTC
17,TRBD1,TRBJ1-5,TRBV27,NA,CASSRRDRAGSNQPQHF,TGTGCCAGCAGTCGACGGGACAGGGCGGGTAGCAATCAGCCCCAGCATTTT
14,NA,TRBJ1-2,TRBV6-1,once,CAATLGVSNYGYTF,TGTGCCGCTACGCTAGGCGTCTCGAACTATGGCTACACCTTC
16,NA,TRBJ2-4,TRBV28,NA,CASRQGRPLAKNIQYF,TGTGCCAGCAGACAGGGCCGGCCACTAGCCAAAAACATTCAGTACTTC
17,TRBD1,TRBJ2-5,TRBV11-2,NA,CASSLDGDRGQGKTQYF,TGTGCCAGCAGCTTAGATGGTGATCGGGGACAGGGAAAGACCCAGTACTTC
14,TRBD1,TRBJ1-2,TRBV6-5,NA,CASSETGQGYGYTF,TGTGCCAGCAGTGAAACAGGACAGGGTTATGGCTACACCTTC
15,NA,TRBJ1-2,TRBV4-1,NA,CASSPQGPANYGYTF,TGCGCCAGCAGCCCCCAGGGGCCTGCTAACTATGGCTACACCTTC
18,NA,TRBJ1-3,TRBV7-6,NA,CASSAIPGTQEAGNTIYF,TGTGCCAGCAGCGCGATCCCGGGGACTCAAGAAGCTGGAAACACCATATATTTT
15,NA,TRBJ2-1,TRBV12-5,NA,CASGHRESSYNEQFF,TGTGCTAGTGGCCACAGGGAGAGCTCCTACAATGAGCAGTTCTTC
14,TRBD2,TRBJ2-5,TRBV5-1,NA,CASSPAGKQETQYF,TGCGCCAGCAGCCCAGCGGGGAAACAAGAGACCCAGTACTTC
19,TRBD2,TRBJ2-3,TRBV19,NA,CASSIAVRLAGAGADTQYF,TGTGCCAGTAGTATAGCCGTAAGACTAGCGGGGGCCGGGGCAGATACGCAGTATTTT
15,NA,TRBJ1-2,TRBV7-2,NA,CASSVAGPPNYGYTF,TGTGCCAGCAGCGTAGCGGGGCCTCCCAACTATGGCTACACCTTC
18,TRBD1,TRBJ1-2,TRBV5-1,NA,CASSPVRGGQPPNYGYTF,TGCGCCAGCAGCCCGGTTAGAGGGGGACAGCCACCTAACTATGGCTACACCTTC
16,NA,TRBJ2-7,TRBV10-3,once,CAISEFHSPAVDEQYF,TGTGCCATCAGTGAATTTCACTCCCCGGCGGTCGACGAGCAGTACTTC
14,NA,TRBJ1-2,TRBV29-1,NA,CSFVCLRGNYGYTF,TGCAGCTTCGTCTGCCTCCGGGGAAACTATGGCTACACCTTC
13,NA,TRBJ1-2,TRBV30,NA,CAWGRGGRSGYTF,TGTGCCTGGGGAAGAGGGGGTCGAAGCGGCTACACCTTC
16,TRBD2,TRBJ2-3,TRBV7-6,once,CASSEGERGASDTQYF,TGTGCCAGCAGCGAGGGGGAGCGGGGGGCCTCAGATACGCAGTATTTT
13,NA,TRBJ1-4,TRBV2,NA,CASSDGSYEKLFF,TGTGCCAGCAGTGATGGGAGTTATGAAAAACTGTTTTTT
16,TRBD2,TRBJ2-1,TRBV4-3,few,CASSQATSGHYNEQFF,TGCGCCAGCAGCCAAGCGACTAGCGGGCACTACAATGAGCAGTTCTTC
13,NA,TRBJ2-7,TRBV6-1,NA,CAVTKPSKYEQYF,TGTGCCGTTACGAAGCCGTCCAAATACGAGCAGTACTTC